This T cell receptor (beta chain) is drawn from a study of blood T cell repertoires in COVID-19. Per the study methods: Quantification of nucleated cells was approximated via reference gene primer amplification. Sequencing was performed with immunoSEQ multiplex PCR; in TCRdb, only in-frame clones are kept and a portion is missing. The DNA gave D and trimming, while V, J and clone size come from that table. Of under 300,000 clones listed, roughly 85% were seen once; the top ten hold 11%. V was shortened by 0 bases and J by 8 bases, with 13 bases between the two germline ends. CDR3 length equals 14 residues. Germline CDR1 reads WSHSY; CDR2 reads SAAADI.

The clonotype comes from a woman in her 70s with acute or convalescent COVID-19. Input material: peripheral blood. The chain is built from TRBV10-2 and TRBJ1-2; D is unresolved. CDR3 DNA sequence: TGCGCCAGCAGTGAGTCGAGAGGGTCGAAGGGCTACACCTTC. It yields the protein CASSESRGSKGYTF.